Below are 14 T cell receptor delta chains sequenced from a single sample in a study of gamma-delta T cells after stem cell transplantation. TCRdb used CATT to re-call clones from the RT-PCR reads. This table has roughly 3,100 delta-chain clones, 20% to 25% appearing once. The sequenced sample was gamma-delta T cells. The receptor source for this set is a human donor. It is not recorded whose cells these are; they may come from a transplant donor.

With regard to this clone: TCRdb's protein for this DNA is that of a much larger clone and differs from the translation at residue 10, likely a read error; the protein shown is the DNA translation. The J gene is TRDJ1, the V gene TRDV2; 13 bases line up with TRDD3. Germline lookup yields CDR1 GEAIGNYY and CDR2 EKD. The CDR3 spans 16 residues. V lost 6 bases and J lost 0; bases outside the gene matches: 6. The CDR3 spells CACSVLGDTYTDKLIF. CDR3 in DNA: TGTGCCTGTTCCGTACTGGGGGATACGTACACCGATAAACTCATCTTT.

By share, this clone counts as medium-sized. This chain uses TRDV2 with TRDJ1; 10 nucleotides align to TRDD3. CDR1 and CDR2 (germline): GEAIGNYY, EKD. V lost 1 base and J lost 1; bases outside the gene matches: 8. This CDR3 spans 17 amino acids. In DNA form, the CDR3 reads TGTGCCTGTGACACAATGGGGGATACAACAGGCACCGATAAACTCATCTTT. It encodes CACDTMGDTTGTDKLIF.

V and J are TRDV2 and TRDJ1; no clear D gene. The ends were cut back, 3 bases at V and 2 bases at J, with 18 bases in the middle. In germline, CDR1 is GEAIGNYY, CDR2 EKD. The CDR3 loop spans 16 amino acids. This CDR3 reads CACDSVGASHTDKLIF. CDR3 nucleotides: TGTGCCTGTGACTCGGTCGGTGCGAGCCATACCGATAAACTCATCTTT.

With respect to this clone: This likely traces to a read error, being one base from a far larger clone. Different DNA sequences within this sample yield the same CDR3. This rearrangement joins TRDV2 to TRDJ1; 9 bases map to TRDD3. The germline V gene has CDR1 GEAIGNYY and CDR2 EKD. The CDR3 has 16 residues. The ends lost 1 base at V and 8 bases at J; junction bases unmatched: 13. DNA for the CDR3: TGTGCCTGTGACACTTTAAGTACTGGGGGACGTGAAAAACTCATCTTT. Translation: CACDTLSTGGREKLIF.

This clone is judged large. Additional DNA sequences in this sample encode the identical CDR3. The CDR3 reads CACDTLGDTLEYTDKLIF. DNA for the CDR3: TGTGCCTGTGACACTCTGGGGGATACTTTAGAGTACACCGATAAACTCATCTTT. The chain couples TRDV2 to TRDJ1; 11 positions match TRDD3. V trimming: 1 base; J trimming: 0 bases; junction bases outside the gene matches: 9. This CDR3 region has 18 residues. CDR1 is GEAIGNYY, CDR2 EKD, per germline.

Within the sample, this clone is medium-sized (0.01 to 0.1%). J is TRDJ1 and V is TRDV2; 7 bases align to TRDD3. The V and J ends lost 1 base and 1 base, in that order; junction bases with no gene match: 8. Germline values: CDR1 GEAIGNYY, CDR2 EKD. CDR3 length: 16 amino acids. CDR3 loop: CACDTLVDTRTDKLIF. The DNA of the CDR3 is TGTGCCTGTGACACTCTCGTGGATACGCGCACCGATAAACTCATCTTT.

Remarks on this clone: An end of the junction differs from the germline gene, which may be a read error. V usage is TRDV2 and J usage is TRDJ1; 7 bases are a match to TRDD3. CDR3 length equals 16 residues. Germline loops: CDR1 GEAIGNYY, CDR2 EKD. CDR3 DNA: TGTGCCTGTGGCACCGTTGGGGGAAAAAGCACCGATAAGCTCATCTTT. Its protein is CACGTVGGKSTDKLIF.

This clone is medium-sized by share. The CDR3, as DNA: TGTGCCTGTGACACCGCCTTTACTGGGGGGTCGAGCTCCTGGGACACCCGACAGATGTTTTTC. This gives the protein CACDTAFTGGSSSWDTRQMFF. J is TRDJ3 and V is TRDV2; 8 bases match TRDD3. The CDR3 is made up of 21 amino acids. Germline CDR1 GEAIGNYY, CDR2 EKD. V gave up 0 bases and J gave up 0 bases; unmatched junction bases: 12.

Only a few counts were recorded for this clone. This may be a read error, as it is one base from a much larger clone. The sample carries other DNA sequences with the same CDR3. The gene calls are TRDV2 and TRDJ1, with a tentative D call TRDD3 (5 bases). The CDR3 is 18 amino acids. Per the germline V gene, CDR1 is GEAIGNYY and CDR2 is EKD. Trimming removed 1 base at V and 0 bases at J, with 20 bases between. The chain's CDR3 is CACDTVRWGGAYTDKLIF. DNA for the CDR3: TGTGCCTGTGACACTGTCCGGTGGGGAGGCGCGTACACCGATAAACTCATCTTT.

Ten or more counts support this clone. The rearrangement joins TRDV2 to TRDJ1, with 11 nucleotides matching TRDD3. The V and J ends lost 0 bases and 9 bases, in that order; junction bases with no gene match: 14. Germline V lookup: CDR1 GEAIGNYY, CDR2 EKD. CDR3 length equals 17 residues. This chain's CDR3 is CACDTVVGLGDTPELIF. The CDR3, as DNA: TGTGCCTGTGACACCGTTGTTGGGTTGGGGGATACGCCCGAACTCATCTTT.

By share of the sample, this clone is medium-sized. The sample contains more than one DNA sequence encoding this CDR3. The V call is TRDV2, the J call TRDJ1; D call uncertain. CDR1 and CDR2 (germline): GEAIGNYY, EKD. The CDR3 has 14 amino acids. V dropped 0 bases and J dropped 2 bases, with 9 bases sitting between them. CDR3 nucleotide sequence: TGTGCCTGTGACACCCTAGAAGGAACCGATAAACTCATCTTT. Protein: CACDTLEGTDKLIF.

Worth noting for this clone: A far larger clone is only one base removed, so a read error is likely. The gene calls are TRDV1 and TRDJ1; 8 bases align to TRDD3. CDR1 is TSWWSYY and CDR2 is QGS in the germline V gene. This CDR3 contains 30 residues. The CDR3, as DNA: TGTGCTCTTGGGGAACTAGGTCCGCTCTTAGGGCCTTCCCGTGTTAAGTCGCGCATCTGGGGGACCCCGTACACCGATAAACCCATCTTT. It yields the protein CALGELGPLLGPSRVKSRIWGTPYTDKPIF.

The table lists this clone with a few counts. The protein given by TCRdb reflects a much larger clone and differs at residue 15 from this DNA's translation, likely from a read error; the protein shown is the DNA's translation. V usage is TRDV2 and J usage is TRDJ3; no clear D. Germline lookup yields CDR1 GEAIGNYY and CDR2 EKD. The CDR3 contains 22 residues. The CDR3 loop is CACDTAESLSAAGSRDTRQMFF. The CDR3 nucleotides are TGTGCCTGTGACACCGCCGAGTCTCTTAGCGCCGCAGGCTCCCGGGACACCCGACAGATGTTTTTC.

The table lists this clone with many counts. The chain links TRDV1 to TRDJ1; the match to TRDD3 covers 11 bases. After removal of 1 base from V and 5 bases from J, the junction contained 9 bases not matched to a gene. The CDR3 extends over 17 amino acids. Germline V lookup: CDR1 TSWWSYY, CDR2 QGS. The CDR3 loop reads CALGEPRPGGYYDKLIF. CDR3 DNA: TGTGCTCTTGGGGAACCCCGGCCTGGGGGATACTATGATAAACTCATCTTT.